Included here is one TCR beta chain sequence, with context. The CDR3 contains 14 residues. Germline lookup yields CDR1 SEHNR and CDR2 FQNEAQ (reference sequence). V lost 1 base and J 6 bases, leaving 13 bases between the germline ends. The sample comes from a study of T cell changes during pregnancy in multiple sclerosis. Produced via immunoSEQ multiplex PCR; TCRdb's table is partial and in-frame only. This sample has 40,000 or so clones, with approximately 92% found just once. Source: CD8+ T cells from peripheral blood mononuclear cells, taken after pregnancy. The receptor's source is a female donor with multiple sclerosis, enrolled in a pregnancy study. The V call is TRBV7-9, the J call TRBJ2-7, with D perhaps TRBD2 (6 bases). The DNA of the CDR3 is TGTGCCAGCAGCTTAGTGCGGGGTATGGGCGAGCAGTACTTC. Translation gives CASSLVRGMGEQYF. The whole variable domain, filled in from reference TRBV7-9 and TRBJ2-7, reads DTGVSQNPRHKITKRGQNVTFRCDPISEHNRLYWYRQTLGQGPEFLTYFQNEAQLEKSRLLSDRFSAERPKGSFSTLEIQRTEQGDSAMYLCASSLVRGMGEQYFGPGTRLTVT.